One and the same sample provided the 28 T cell receptor beta chains below, sequenced in a study of cytomegalovirus exposure and HLA in healthy donors. The PCR ran on 60 Vbeta and 13 Jbeta primers. Assay used: immunoSEQ multiplex PCR; TCRdb lists only in-frame clones, some missing. Among about 130,000 clones, 72% were seen once, and the ten largest hold about 4%. Sequencing input: PBMCs. The origin of the receptors is a man aged 25-45 years in good health and CMV-seronegative.

The chain employs TRBV7-9 and TRBJ1-4; D uncertain. Between the trimmed V and J ends, which lost 1 base and 5 bases, there was a span of 8 bases. The length of the CDR3 is 14 residues. CDR1 and CDR2 from the germline V gene are SEHNR and FQNEAQ (reference sequence). CDR3: CASSLGAVNEKLFF. In DNA, the CDR3 is TGTGCCAGCAGCTTAGGGGCAGTGAATGAAAAACTGTTTTTT.

The V gene is TRBV9, the J gene TRBJ2-2; 10 positions match TRBD1. J gave up 6 bases and V 4 bases, and 6 bases lay outside the gene matches. Germline V gene lookup returns CDR1 SGDLS and CDR2 YYNGEE. This CDR3 contains 15 residues. CDR3 in DNA: TGTGCCAGCAGCATACTTGGACAGGGGGCCGGGGAGCTGTTTTTT. Translating gives CASSILGQGAGELFF.

V is TRBV19 and J is TRBJ1-1, with 7 bases fitting TRBD1. Germline CDR1 reads LNHDA; CDR2 reads SQIVND (reference sequence). CDR3 length equals 14 residues. J gave up 1 base and V 5 bases, and 4 bases lay outside the gene matches. The CDR3, as DNA: TGTGCCAGTAGTCCCAGGACAGGGAACACTGAAGCTTTCTTT. This codes for CASSPRTGNTEAFF.

The J gene is TRBJ1-1, the V gene TRBV20-1; D remains unclear. Germline values: CDR1 DFQATT, CDR2 SNEGSKA (reference sequence). There are 10 residues in the CDR3. The chain's CDR3 is CSDLAGEAFF. Written as DNA, the CDR3 is TGCAGCGACCTGGCAGGCGAAGCTTTCTTT.

The genes are TRBV9 and TRBJ1-1, with D hard to call. The CDR3 totals 13 residues. Germline CDR1 SGDLS, CDR2 YYNGEE. Trimming removed 0 bases at V and 4 bases at J, with 7 bases between. The CDR3: CASSVGTATEAFF. The DNA for the CDR3 is TGTGCCAGCAGCGTAGGAACAGCCACTGAAGCTTTCTTT.

The chain combines TRBV21-1 with TRBJ1-1; TRBD1, the table's D call, was not compared with the DNA. TRBV21-1 constitutes a pseudogene. The CDR3 runs to 18 residues. The CDR3 nucleotides read TGTGCCAGCAGCAAGGAAACAGGGGGCGCATTTCTGAACACTGAAGCTTTCTTT. Protein sequence: CASSKETGGAFLNTEAFF.

V usage is TRBV28 and J usage is TRBJ2-1, with no clear D. The CDR3 runs to 14 residues. Trimming shortened V by 1 base and J by 3 bases, and 7 bases separated the two germline ends. Germline lookup yields CDR1 MDHEN and CDR2 SYDVKM. The CDR3 loop reads CASSLSLRYNEQFF. The CDR3 region has the DNA TGTGCCAGCAGTTTATCCTTGCGCTACAATGAGCAGTTCTTC.

V usage is TRBV27 and J usage is TRBJ2-3; D perhaps matches TRBD1 (5 bases). This CDR3 contains 17 residues. Germline values: CDR1 MNHEY, CDR2 SMNVEV (reference sequence). V was trimmed by 0 bases and J by 3 bases, leaving 16 bases between them. CDR3 loop: CASSLSYRGRWTDTQYF. Here the CDR3 DNA reads TGTGCCAGCAGTTTATCTTATAGGGGTAGATGGACAGATACGCAGTATTTT.

The chain uses TRBV6-1 and TRBJ2-1; maybe TRBD1 (6 bases). V was cut by 1 base and J by 2 bases, with 9 bases left in between. The germline CDR1 and CDR2 sequences are MNHNS and SASEGT. This CDR3 region has 15 residues. CDR3 sequence reads: CASSEDQGPYNEQFF. As DNA, the CDR3 is TGTGCCAGCAGTGAAGATCAGGGGCCCTACAATGAGCAGTTCTTC.

The chain joins TRBV7-2 to TRBJ1-2, with D perhaps matching TRBD1 (6 bases). Trimming stripped 5 bases from V and 4 bases from J, with 11 bases between. The CDR3 loop spans 13 amino acids. Germline loops: CDR1 SGHTA, CDR2 FQGNSA. The DNA of the CDR3 is TGTGCCAGCAGCAACCGCAGGGGCTATGGCTACACCTTC. It is translated as CASSNRRGYGYTF. The full variable domain, rest sourced from reference TRBV7-2 and TRBJ1-2, is GAGVSQSPSNKVTEKGKDVELRCDPISGHTALYWYRQSLGQGLEFLIYFQGNSAPDKSGLPSDRFSAERTGGSVSTLTIQRTQQEDSAVYLCASSNRRGYGYTFGSGTRLTVV.

The V and J genes are TRBV6-6 and TRBJ1-1; 10 bases align to TRBD1. CDR1 MNHNY and CDR2 SVGAGI come from the germline V gene (reference sequence). Trimming took 6 bases from V and 12 from J; bases not matched to a gene: 16. CDR3 length: 15 amino acids. Here the CDR3 DNA reads TGTGCCAGCAGCCGGTTAGTACCGGGACAGGGGACAACTTTCTTT. Translation gives CASSRLVPGQGTTFF.

This clone appeared a single time. At one end, the junction sequence differs from germline, possibly due to a read error. V usage is TRBV6-4 and J usage is TRBJ1-1; D unclear. In germline, CDR1 is MRHNA, CDR2 SNTAGT. There are 9 residues in the CDR3. In nucleotides, the CDR3 is TGTGCCAGCAGTAACGACTTTCTCTTT. It encodes CASSNDFLF.

V usage is TRBV7-9 and J usage is TRBJ1-1; tentative D call: TRBD1 (5 bases). The germline V and J ends were trimmed by 0 bases and 11 bases, with 13 bases remaining between them. The CDR3 is 13 amino acids. Germline CDR1 is SEHNR and CDR2 is FQNEAQ (reference sequence). The CDR3 sequence: CASSLAQGGYAFF. CDR3 DNA sequence: TGTGCCAGCAGCTTAGCGCAGGGTGGGTATGCTTTCTTT.

The chain employs TRBV11-2 and TRBJ2-6; 7 bases align to TRBD2. The CDR3 is 16 amino acids. CDR1 and CDR2 from the germline V gene are SGHAT and FQNNGV. V lost 7 bases to trimming and J lost 2 bases; unmatched junction nucleotides: 8. The chain's CDR3 is CASTQLGGTGANVLTF. CDR3 nucleotides: TGTGCCAGCACCCAATTGGGGGGGACTGGGGCCAACGTCCTGACTTTC.

The CDR3 region has the DNA TGTGCCAGCACCCAGACAGGGCCTGGCGAGCAGTACTTC. It specifies CASTQTGPGEQYF. This sequence joins TRBV6-5 and TRBJ2-7; 7 bases agree with TRBD1. The CDR3 runs to 13 residues. Losses at the gene ends were 7 bases for V and 6 bases for J; bases not matched to a gene: 9. CDR1 MNHEY and CDR2 SVGAGI come from the germline V gene.

This clone was counted a single time. The chain carries TRBV5-4 and TRBJ2-7; 10 bases agree with TRBD1. Germline assignment: CDR1 SGHNT and CDR2 YYREEE (reference sequence). This CDR3 region has 16 residues. V shed 6 bases, J shed 5 bases, and the junction held 14 bases outside the gene matches. CDR3 nucleotides: TGTGCCAGCACCCAAGGGAGGGACAGGGGCATGAACGAGCAGTACTTC. Amino acid sequence: CASTQGRDRGMNEQYF.

This chain connects TRBV19 to TRBJ1-1; 7 nucleotides line up with TRBD1. Trimming cost V 6 bases and J 1 base; bases outside gene matches: 5. The CDR3 has 14 amino acids. Germline assignment: CDR1 LNHDA and CDR2 SQIVND (reference sequence). CDR3 sequence reads: CASREGASNTEAFF. The CDR3 coding sequence is TGTGCCAGTAGGGAGGGGGCGTCGAACACTGAAGCTTTCTTT.

This clone occurred a few times. The chain uses TRBV19 and TRBJ1-1; D is perhaps TRBD1 (6 bases). This CDR3 has 12 residues. From germline, CDR1 is LNHDA and CDR2 SQIVND (reference sequence). The V and J ends lost 3 bases and 11 bases respectively, with 13 bases between them. CDR3 amino acids: CASSISPTGAFF. DNA for the CDR3: TGTGCCAGTAGTATTTCTCCTACAGGGGCTTTCTTT.

J is TRBJ2-5 and V is TRBV27, with TRBD2 identical over 10 bases. The V segment lost 6 bases and the J segment 11 bases; nucleotides outside the gene matches: 12. Per the germline V gene, CDR1 is MNHEY and CDR2 is SMNVEV (reference sequence). The CDR3 is 14 amino acids. The CDR3 sequence is CASSLAGARGEQYF. The CDR3 coding sequence is TGTGCCAGCAGCCTAGCGGGGGCTCGAGGTGAGCAGTACTTC.

The chain uses TRBV10-3 and TRBJ1-2, with TRBD1 identical over 11 bases. Per the germline V gene, CDR1 is ENHRY and CDR2 is SYGVKD. The CDR3 runs 16 residues. With V trimmed by 3 bases and J by 1 base, 4 bases remained unmatched. The chain's CDR3 is CAISDPGTGGNYGYTF. In nucleotides, the CDR3 is TGTGCCATCAGTGACCCCGGGACAGGGGGTAACTATGGCTACACCTTC.

The gene calls are TRBV6-4 and TRBJ1-2; 7 positions agree with TRBD1. The CDR3 sequence is 13 residues long. The germline gives CDR1 MRHNA, CDR2 SNTAGT. Germline trimming cut 4 bases from V and 4 bases from J; bases unmatched to any gene: 3. The DNA for the CDR3 is TGTGCCAGCAGTGCGGCAGGGGGCTATGGCTACACCTTC. Amino acids: CASSAAGGYGYTF.

This rearrangement joins TRBV5-1 to TRBJ1-5; possible D gene TRBD1, 6 bases. CDR3 length equals 14 residues. Germline CDR1 reads SGHRS; CDR2 reads YFSETQ. V lost 2 bases, J lost 5 bases, and 11 bases lay in between. CDR3 region: CASSLGGTDQPQHF. CDR3 in DNA: TGCGCCAGCAGCTTAGGGGGTACCGATCAGCCCCAGCATTTT. Full variable domain (outside the CDR3, taken from reference TRBV5-1 and TRBJ1-5): KAGVTQTPRYLIKTRGQQVTLSCSPISGHRSVSWYQQTPGQGLQFLFEYFSETQRNKGNFPGRFSGRQFSNSRSEMNVSTLELGDSALYLCASSLGGTDQPQHFGDGTRLSIL.

V usage is TRBV4-1 and J usage is TRBJ1-2; D might be TRBD1 (5 bases). The germline V gene encodes CDR1 MGHRA and CDR2 YSYEKL. V lost 5 bases and J lost 5, with 15 bases in between. The CDR3 covers 14 residues. The CDR3: CASSTGPGEYGYTF. The CDR3 DNA sequence: TGCGCCAGCAGCACAGGTCCCGGAGAATATGGCTACACCTTC.

The rearrangement links TRBV9 to TRBJ1-4; D unclear. The CDR3 has 16 residues. The V end was cut by 1 base, the J end by 8 bases, with 18 bases between. Germline V gene sequence: CDR1 SGDLS, CDR2 YYNGEE. CDR3 sequence (DNA): TGTGCCAGCAGCGTAACGCCGCGGGCCGGGCTGGAAAAACTGTTTTTT. This codes for CASSVTPRAGLEKLFF.

This chain links TRBV7-2 with TRBJ2-7; 8 bases align to TRBD2. Per the germline V gene, CDR1 is SGHTA and CDR2 is FQGNSA. The CDR3 is 15 amino acids. J lost 0 bases, V lost 0 bases, and 1 base had no gene match. CDR3 residues: CASSLAAGGSYEQYF. The DNA of the CDR3 is TGTGCCAGCAGCTTAGCGGCGGGGGGCTCCTACGAGCAGTACTTC.

The CDR3 DNA follows: TGCGCCAGCAGCCAGAGGGACAGAATCGCCTACGAGCAGTACTTC. Residues: CASSQRDRIAYEQYF. The V and J genes are TRBV4-1 and TRBJ2-7; 7 positions match TRBD1. This CDR3 is 15 amino acids long. The ends lost 3 bases at V and 2 bases at J; junction bases unmatched: 7. The germline gives CDR1 MGHRA, CDR2 YSYEKL.

The chain links TRBV5-1 to TRBJ1-2; no reliable D call. CDR1 and CDR2 from the germline V gene are SGHRS and YFSETQ. The CDR3 consists of 17 residues. V was clipped by 3 bases and J by 6 bases, with 24 bases between them. DNA of the CDR3: TGCGCCAGCAGCTGGGGAGGAGGACGGGCCCTGGAACATGGCTACACCTTC. Encoded protein: CASSWGGGRALEHGYTF.

V is TRBV13 and J is TRBJ2-7; TRBD2 aligns across 8 bases. Trimming at V came to 3 bases and at J to 3 bases, leaving 7 bases not matched to a gene. The germline gives CDR1 PRHDT, CDR2 FYEKMQ (reference sequence). CDR3 size: 15 residues. The CDR3 DNA reads as TGTGCCAGCAGCTTCATGTCGGGGGGGGTCTACGAGCAGTACTTC. This gives the protein CASSFMSGGVYEQYF.